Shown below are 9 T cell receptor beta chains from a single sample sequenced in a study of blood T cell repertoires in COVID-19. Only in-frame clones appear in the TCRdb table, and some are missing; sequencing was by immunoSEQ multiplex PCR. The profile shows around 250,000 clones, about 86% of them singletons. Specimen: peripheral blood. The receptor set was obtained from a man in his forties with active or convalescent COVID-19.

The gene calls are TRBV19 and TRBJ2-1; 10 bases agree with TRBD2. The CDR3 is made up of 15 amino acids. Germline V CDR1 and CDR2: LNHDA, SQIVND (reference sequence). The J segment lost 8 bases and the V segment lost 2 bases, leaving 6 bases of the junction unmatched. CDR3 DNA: TGTGCCAGTAGTATACCTAGCGGGAGTCGCGATGAGCAGTTCTTC. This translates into CASSIPSGSRDEQFF.

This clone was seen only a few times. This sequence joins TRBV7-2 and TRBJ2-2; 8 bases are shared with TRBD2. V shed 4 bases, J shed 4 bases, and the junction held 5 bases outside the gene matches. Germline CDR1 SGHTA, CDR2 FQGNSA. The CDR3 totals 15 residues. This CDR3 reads CASSSGGVVTGELFF. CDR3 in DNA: TGTGCCAGCAGCTCCGGGGGGGTGGTCACCGGGGAGCTGTTTTTT.

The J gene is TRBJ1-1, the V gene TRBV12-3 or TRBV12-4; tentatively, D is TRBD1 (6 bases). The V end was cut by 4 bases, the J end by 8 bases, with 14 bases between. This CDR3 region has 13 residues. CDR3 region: CASSSLTGLEAFF. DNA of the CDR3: TGTGCCAGCAGTTCCCTGACAGGACTGGAAGCTTTCTTT.

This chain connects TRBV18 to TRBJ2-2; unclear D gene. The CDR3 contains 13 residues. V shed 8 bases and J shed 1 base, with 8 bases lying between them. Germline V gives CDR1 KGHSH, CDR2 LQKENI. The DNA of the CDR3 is TGTGCCAGCGGTCCAGAGAACACCGGGGAGCTGTTTTTT. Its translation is CASGPENTGELFF.

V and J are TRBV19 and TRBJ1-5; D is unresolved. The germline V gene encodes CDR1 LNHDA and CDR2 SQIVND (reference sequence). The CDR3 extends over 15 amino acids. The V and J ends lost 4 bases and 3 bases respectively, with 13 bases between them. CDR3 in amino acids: CASSTDGVVNQPQHF. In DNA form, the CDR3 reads TGTGCCAGTAGTACGGACGGGGTGGTCAATCAGCCCCAGCATTTT.

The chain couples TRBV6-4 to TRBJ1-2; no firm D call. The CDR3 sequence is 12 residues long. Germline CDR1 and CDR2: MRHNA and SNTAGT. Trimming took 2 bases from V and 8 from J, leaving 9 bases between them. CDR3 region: CASSDPQLGYTF. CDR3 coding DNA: TGTGCCAGCAGTGACCCACAATTGGGCTACACCTTC.

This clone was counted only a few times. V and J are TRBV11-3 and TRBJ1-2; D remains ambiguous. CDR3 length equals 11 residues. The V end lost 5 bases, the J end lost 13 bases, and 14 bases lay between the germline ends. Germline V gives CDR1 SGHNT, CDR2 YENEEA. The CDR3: CASSHIRGATF. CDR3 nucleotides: TGTGCCAGCAGCCATATTCGGGGTGCCACCTTC.

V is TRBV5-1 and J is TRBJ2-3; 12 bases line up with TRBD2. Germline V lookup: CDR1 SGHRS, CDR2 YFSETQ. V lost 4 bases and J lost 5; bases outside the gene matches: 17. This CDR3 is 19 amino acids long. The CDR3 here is CASSPGGLAGGPRVDTQYF. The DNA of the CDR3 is TGCGCCAGCAGCCCGGGTGGGCTAGCGGGGGGGCCCCGTGTAGATACGCAGTATTTT. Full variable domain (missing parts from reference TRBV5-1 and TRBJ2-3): KAGVTQTPRYLIKTRGQQVTLSCSPISGHRSVSWYQQTPGQGLQFLFEYFSETQRNKGNFPGRFSGRQFSNSRSEMNVSTLELGDSALYLCASSPGGLAGGPRVDTQYFGPGTRLTVL.

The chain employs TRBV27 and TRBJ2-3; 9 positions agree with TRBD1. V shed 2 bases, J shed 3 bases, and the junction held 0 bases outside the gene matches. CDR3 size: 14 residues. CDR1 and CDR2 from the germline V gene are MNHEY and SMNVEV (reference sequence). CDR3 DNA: TGTGCCAGCAGTTTAGGACAGGGGACAGATACGCAGTATTTT. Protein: CASSLGQGTDTQYF.